Described below is a single TCR beta chain sequence and its context. There is no known antigen for this receptor. Base quality data are lacking; no much larger clone is found one base away. Per the publication, the time point label means: before hematopoietic stem cell transplant. PRAID was characterized by prominent immunodeficiency alongside autoinflammation. Before TRB sequencing, T-cell subsets (conventional T cells, CD8+ T cells, regulatory T cells, T follicular helper cells) were sorted. The germline V gene (reference sequence) supplies CDR1 SEHNR and CDR2 FQNEAQ. Clipping removes 7 bases from V and 4 bases from J, with 12 as the unmatched junction base count. The CDR3 goes from the cysteine to the phenylalanine over 15 residues. CDR3 DNA only is kept here, 45 bases in frame from base 1. The data originate from a study of stem cell transplantation in POMP-related autoinflammatory disease (dated by TCRdb to the early 2020s). Regarding the complete study: It was hypothesized that MHC class I-dependent CD8+ T-cell differentiation and positive selection are impaired by defective thymoproteasomes, resulting in skewing of the TRB repertoire. Prior to transplant, the patients had skewing toward CD4+ naive T cells, low CD8+ T-cell proportions, and reduced T-cell cytokine secretion. To find out how POMP deficiency affects T-cell receptor beta repertoire diversity and CDR3 characteristics, high-throughput TRB sequencing was used. General findings and caveats noted by the study authors: The number of unique TRB V-J gene pairings was restricted in PRAID patients. Across all analyzed T-cell subsets, PRAID patients showed a trend toward higher clonality and lower TRB diversity. The trend toward lower diversity and increased clonality in PRAID patients was statistically significant only for regulatory T cells.

The library was built by means of the immunoSEQ multiplex PCR assay. The paper's data handling went like this. Repertoire diversity was quantified with Shannon entropy, accounting for clonal size distribution. The Gini-Simpson index (Simpson_1-D) served as the measure of how unequally clonotypes were distributed. The table comes from immuneACCESS by way of TCRdb, which keeps in-frame sequences with V and J called. Part of the clones is missing from these tables; in studies checked, under half for an unresolved V gene and the rest for unknown reasons. The V and J calls and clone size were taken over from that table, and D and trimming were inferred from the DNA. The sample contains 30,000 or so clones, about 91% of them found a single time. The biggest ten clones account for roughly 0.7% of the sample.

Specimen: CD4+ T cells from PBMCs, collected before stem cell transplantation. Recombination linked TRBV7-9 to TRBJ1-2, with 7 junctional bases fitting TRBD1. The sequence derives from a human donor with POMP-related autoinflammation and immune dysregulation (PRAID). The nucleotide sequence is given as TGTGCCAGCACCCTTGGGAGGGGGCTTATCTATGGCTACACCTTC. Its protein reads: CASTLGRGLIYGYTF.